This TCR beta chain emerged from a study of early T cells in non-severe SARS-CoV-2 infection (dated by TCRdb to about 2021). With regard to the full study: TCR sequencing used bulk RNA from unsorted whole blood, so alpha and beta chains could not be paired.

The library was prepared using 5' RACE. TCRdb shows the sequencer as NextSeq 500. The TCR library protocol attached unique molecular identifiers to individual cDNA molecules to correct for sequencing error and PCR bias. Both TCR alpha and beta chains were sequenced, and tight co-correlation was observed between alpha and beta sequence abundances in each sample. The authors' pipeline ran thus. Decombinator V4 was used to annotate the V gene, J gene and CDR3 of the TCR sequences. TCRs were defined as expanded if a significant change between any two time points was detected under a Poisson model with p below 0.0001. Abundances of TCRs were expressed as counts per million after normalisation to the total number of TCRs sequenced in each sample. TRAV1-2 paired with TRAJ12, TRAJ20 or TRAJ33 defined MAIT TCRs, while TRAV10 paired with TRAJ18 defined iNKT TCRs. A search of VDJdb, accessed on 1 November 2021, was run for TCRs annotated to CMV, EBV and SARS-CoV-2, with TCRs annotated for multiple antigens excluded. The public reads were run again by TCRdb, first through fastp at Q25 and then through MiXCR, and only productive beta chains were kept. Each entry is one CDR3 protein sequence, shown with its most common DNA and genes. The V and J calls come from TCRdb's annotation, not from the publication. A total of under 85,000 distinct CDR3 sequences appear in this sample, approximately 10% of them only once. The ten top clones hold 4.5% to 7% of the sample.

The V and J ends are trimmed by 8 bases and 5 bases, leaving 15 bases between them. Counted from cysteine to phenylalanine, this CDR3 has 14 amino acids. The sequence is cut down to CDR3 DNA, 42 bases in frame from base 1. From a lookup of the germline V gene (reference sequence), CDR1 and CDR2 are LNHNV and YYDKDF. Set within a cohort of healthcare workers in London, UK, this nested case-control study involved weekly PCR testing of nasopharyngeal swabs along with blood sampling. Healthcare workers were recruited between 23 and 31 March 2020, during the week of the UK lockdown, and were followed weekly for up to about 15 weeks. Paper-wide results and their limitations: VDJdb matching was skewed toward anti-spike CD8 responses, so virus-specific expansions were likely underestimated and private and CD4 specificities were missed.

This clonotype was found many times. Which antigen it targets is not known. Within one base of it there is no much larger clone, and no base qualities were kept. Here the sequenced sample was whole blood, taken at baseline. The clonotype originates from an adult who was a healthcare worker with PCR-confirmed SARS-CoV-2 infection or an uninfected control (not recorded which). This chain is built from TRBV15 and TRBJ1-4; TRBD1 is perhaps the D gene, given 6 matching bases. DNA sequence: TGTGCCACCGAGAGTACAGGGAGAAATGAAAAACTGTTTTTT. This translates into CATESTGRNEKLFF.